This T cell receptor beta chain stems from a study of T cells in Graves' hyperthyroidism and ophthalmopathy. Any patient presenting with uncontrolled infection, other autoimmune disease, pregnancy or lactation was left out. Diagnosis rested on symptoms, serum thyroxine and TRAb, thyroid ultrasound, and orbital computed tomography. A sample of blood taken at first hyperthyroidism diagnosis preceded any ophthalmopathy symptoms. PBMCs stemmed from around 10 ml fresh peripheral blood. TCR beta CDR3 sequences were amplified from RNA transcripts. The TCR CDR3 was amplified in a first-round RT-PCR using the HTBI primer set. MiXCR, run by TCRdb on the multiplex PCR reads, gives a single entry per CDR3 protein. The sample comprises under 450,000 distinct CDR3 sequences, about 18% of which are singletons, and 34% rests with the top ten. As for this clonotype: Possible read error: a much larger clone is one base away.

The CDR3 covers 15 residues. CDR1 is SEHNR, CDR2 FQNEAQ, per germline (reference sequence). Sequencing was performed on blood. The clonotype originates from a young woman with Graves' hyperthyroidism that later progressed to Graves' ophthalmopathy. The chain joins TRBV7-9 to TRBJ2-1, with 8 positions matching TRBD1. The CDR3 bases are TGTGCCAGCAATTCCGGACAGGGCTCCTACAATGCGCAGTTCTTC. This codes for CASNSGQGSYNAQFF. Full variable domain (rest looked up from reference TRBV7-9 and TRBJ2-1): DTGVSQNPRHKITKRGQNVTFRCDPISEHNRLYWYRQTLGQGPEFLTYFQNEAQLEKSRLLSDRFSAERPKGSFSTLEIQRTEQGDSAMYLCASNSGQGSYNAQFFGPGTRLTVL.